This T cell receptor (beta chain) emerged from a study of patients and donors after allogeneic stem cell transplantation. A single record per CDR3 protein comes from TCRdb applying MiXCR to the RT-PCR reads. This sample has 10,000 to 13,000 distinct CDR3 sequences, with less than 25% found just once. V was trimmed by 6 bases and J by 2 bases, leaving 13 bases between them. This CDR3 is 14 amino acids long. CDR1 is SGHRS and CDR2 is YFSETQ in the germline V gene. J is TRBJ2-3 and V is TRBV5-1; D possibly matches TRBD1 or TRBD2 (5 bases each). Sequenced: blood, either unsorted or a sorted T cell fraction (not recorded which). The sequence was collected from a human donor who was either an allogeneic HSCT recipient or a stem cell or donor lymphocyte infusion donor (not recorded which). It is not recorded whose cells these are; they may come from a transplant donor. The CDR3 nucleotides are TGCGCCAGCATGAGAGGGGAATCCACAGATACGCAGTATTTT. It is translated as CASMRGESTDTQYF. Complete variable domain (other parts from reference TRBV5-1 and TRBJ2-3): KAGVTQTPRYLIKTRGQQVTLSCSPISGHRSVSWYQQTPGQGLQFLFEYFSETQRNKGNFPGRFSGRQFSNSRSEMNVSTLELGDSALYLCASMRGESTDTQYFGPGTRLTVL.